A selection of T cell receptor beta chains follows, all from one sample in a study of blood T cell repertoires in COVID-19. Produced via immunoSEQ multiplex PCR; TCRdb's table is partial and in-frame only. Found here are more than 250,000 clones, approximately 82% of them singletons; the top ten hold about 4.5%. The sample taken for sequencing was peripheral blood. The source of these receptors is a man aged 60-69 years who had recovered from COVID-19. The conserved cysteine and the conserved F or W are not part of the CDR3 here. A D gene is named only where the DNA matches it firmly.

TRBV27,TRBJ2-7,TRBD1,ATHRQGSYEQY
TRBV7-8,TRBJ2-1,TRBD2,ASSQPGGSSYNEQF
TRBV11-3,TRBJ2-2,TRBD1,ASSIRTGGSGELF
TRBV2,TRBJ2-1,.,ASSEEGVPGNEQF
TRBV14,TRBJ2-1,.,ASSQDRVSNEQF
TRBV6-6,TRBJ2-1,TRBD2,ASSQAGVEQF
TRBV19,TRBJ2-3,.,ASSITGLGREDTQY
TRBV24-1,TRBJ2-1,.,ATSDPGLGEQF
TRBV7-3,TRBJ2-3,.,ASSLRGLSTDTQY
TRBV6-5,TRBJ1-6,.,ASRRTANNSPLH
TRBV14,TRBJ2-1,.,ASSPYSSYNEQF